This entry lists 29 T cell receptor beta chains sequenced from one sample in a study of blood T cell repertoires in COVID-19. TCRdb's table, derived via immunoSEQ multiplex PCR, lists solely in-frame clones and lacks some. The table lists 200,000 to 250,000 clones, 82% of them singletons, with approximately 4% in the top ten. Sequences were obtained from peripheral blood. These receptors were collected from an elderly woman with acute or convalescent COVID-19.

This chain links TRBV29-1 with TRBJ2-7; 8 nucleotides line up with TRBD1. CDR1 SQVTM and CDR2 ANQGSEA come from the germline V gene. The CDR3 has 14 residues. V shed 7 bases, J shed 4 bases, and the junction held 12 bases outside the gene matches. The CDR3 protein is CSGIGATGGYEQYF. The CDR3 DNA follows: TGCAGCGGCATTGGGGCTACAGGGGGGTACGAGCAGTACTTC.

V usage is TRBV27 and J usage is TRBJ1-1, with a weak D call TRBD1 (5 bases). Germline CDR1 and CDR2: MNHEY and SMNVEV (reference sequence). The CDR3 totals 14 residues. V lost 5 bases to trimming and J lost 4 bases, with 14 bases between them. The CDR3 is CASSNAKGSTEAFF. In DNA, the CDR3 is TGTGCCAGCAGTAATGCTAAGGGGTCCACTGAAGCTTTCTTT.

The CDR3 DNA is TGTGCCAGCAGGGTTTTTGGGCTACCGAACACTGAAGCTTTCTTT. This codes for CASRVFGLPNTEAFF. The J gene is TRBJ1-1, the V gene TRBV6-6, with D hard to call. The germline CDR1 and CDR2 sequences are MNHNY and SVGAGI (reference sequence). The CDR3 loop spans 15 amino acids. V was cut by 6 bases and J by 1 base, with 15 bases left in between.

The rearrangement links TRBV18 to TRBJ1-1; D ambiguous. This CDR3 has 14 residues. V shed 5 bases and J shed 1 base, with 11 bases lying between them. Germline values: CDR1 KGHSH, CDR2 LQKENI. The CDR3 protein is CASSRSGSNTEAFF. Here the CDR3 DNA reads TGTGCCAGCTCAAGGTCGGGGTCGAACACTGAAGCTTTCTTT.

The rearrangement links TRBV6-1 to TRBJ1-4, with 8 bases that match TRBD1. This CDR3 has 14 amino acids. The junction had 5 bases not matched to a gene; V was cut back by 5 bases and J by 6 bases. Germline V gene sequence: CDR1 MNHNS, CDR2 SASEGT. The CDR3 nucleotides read TGTGCCAGCAGTTATGGACAGGGTCATGAAAAACTGTTTTTT. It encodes CASSYGQGHEKLFF.

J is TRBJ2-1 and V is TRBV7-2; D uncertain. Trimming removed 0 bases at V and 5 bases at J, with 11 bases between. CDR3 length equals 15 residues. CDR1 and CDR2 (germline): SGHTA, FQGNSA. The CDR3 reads CASSLALPGHNEQFF. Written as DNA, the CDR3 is TGTGCCAGCAGCTTAGCGCTTCCAGGTCACAATGAGCAGTTCTTC.

CDR3 amino acids: CASSSRQGYNSPLHF. The CDR3 DNA reads TGTGCCAGCAGTTCAAGACAGGGCTATAATTCACCCCTCCACTTT. This chain uses TRBV6-6 with TRBJ1-6; 7 bases fit TRBD1. The CDR3 has 15 residues. Trimming cost V 4 bases and J 3 bases; bases outside gene matches: 3. The germline gives CDR1 MNHNY, CDR2 SVGAGI (reference sequence).

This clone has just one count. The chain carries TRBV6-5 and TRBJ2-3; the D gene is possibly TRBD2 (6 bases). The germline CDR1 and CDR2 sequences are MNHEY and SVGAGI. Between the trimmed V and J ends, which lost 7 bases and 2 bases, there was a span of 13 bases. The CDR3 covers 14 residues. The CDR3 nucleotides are TGTGCCAGCACTGGAGGGTACTACACAGATACGCAGTATTTT. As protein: CASTGGYYTDTQYF.

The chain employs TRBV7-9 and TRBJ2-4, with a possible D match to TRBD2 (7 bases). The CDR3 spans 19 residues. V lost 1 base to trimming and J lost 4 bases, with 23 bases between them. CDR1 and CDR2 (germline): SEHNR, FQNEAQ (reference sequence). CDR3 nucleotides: TGTGCCAGCAGCTTAGAAGGAGGTTGGACGGGGGGCCGGAAAAACATTCAGTACTTC. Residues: CASSLEGGWTGGRKNIQYF.

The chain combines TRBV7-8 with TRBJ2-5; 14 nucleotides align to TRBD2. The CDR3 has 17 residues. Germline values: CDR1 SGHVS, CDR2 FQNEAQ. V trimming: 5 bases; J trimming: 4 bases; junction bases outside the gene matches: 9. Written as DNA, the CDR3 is TGTGCCAGCAGCCCTGGACTAGCGGGGGGCCCCCGAGAGACCCAGTACTTC. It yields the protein CASSPGLAGGPRETQYF. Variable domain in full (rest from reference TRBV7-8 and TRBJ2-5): GAGVSQSPRYKVAKRGQDVALRCDPISGHVSLFWYQQALGQGPEFLTYFQNEAQLDKSGLPSDRFFAERPEGSVSTLKIQRTQQEDSAVYLCASSPGLAGGPRETQYFGPGTRLLVL.

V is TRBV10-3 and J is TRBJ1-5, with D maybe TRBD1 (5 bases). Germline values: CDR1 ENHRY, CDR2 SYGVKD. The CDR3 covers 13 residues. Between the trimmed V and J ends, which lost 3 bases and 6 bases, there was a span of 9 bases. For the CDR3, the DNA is TGTGCCATCAGTGACAGGGAACGTCAGCCCCAGCATTTT. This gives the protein CAISDRERQPQHF.

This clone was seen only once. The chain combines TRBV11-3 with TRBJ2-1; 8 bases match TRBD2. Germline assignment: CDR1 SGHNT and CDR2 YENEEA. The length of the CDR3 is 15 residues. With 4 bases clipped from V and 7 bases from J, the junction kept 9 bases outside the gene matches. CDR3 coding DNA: TGTGCCAGCAGCTCCTCGGGACTAGTTGTGAATGAGCAGTTCTTC. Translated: CASSSSGLVVNEQFF.

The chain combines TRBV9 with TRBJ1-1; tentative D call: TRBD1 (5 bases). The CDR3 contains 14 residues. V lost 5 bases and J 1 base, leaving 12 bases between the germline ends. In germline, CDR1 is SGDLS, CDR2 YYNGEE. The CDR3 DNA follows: TGTGCCAGCAGTACAATAACAGGGAACACTGAAGCTTTCTTT. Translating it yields CASSTITGNTEAFF.

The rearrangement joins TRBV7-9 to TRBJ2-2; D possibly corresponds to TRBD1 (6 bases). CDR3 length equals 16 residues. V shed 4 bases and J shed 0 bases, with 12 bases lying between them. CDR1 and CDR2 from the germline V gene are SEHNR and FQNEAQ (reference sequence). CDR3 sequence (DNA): TGTGCCAGCAGCTCGACACAGGGATCGAACACCGGGGAGCTGTTTTTT. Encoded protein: CASSSTQGSNTGELFF.

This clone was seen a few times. The CDR3 spells CAWTRWGGEAFF. As DNA, the CDR3 is TGTGCCTGGACTCGATGGGGGGGTGAAGCTTTCTTT. V is TRBV30 and J is TRBJ1-1; maybe TRBD1 (5 bases). The CDR3 loop spans 12 amino acids. The V end was cut by 4 bases, the J end by 7 bases, with 13 bases between. The germline gives CDR1 GTSNPN, CDR2 SVGIG (reference sequence).

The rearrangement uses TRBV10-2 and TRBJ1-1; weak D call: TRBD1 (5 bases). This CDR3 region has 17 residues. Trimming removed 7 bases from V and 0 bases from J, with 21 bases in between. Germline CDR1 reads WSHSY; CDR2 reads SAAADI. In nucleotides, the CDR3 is TGCGCCAGCACTATAAGCCCGGCAGGGTGGGTGAACACTGAAGCTTTCTTT. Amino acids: CASTISPAGWVNTEAFF.

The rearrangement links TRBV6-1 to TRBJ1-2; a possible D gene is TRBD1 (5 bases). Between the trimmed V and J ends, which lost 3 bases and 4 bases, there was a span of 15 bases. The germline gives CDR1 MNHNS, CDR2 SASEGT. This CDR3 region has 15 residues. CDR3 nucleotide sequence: TGTGCCAGCAGTGACCCCATTGGACAAGCCTATGGCTACACCTTC. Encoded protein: CASSDPIGQAYGYTF.

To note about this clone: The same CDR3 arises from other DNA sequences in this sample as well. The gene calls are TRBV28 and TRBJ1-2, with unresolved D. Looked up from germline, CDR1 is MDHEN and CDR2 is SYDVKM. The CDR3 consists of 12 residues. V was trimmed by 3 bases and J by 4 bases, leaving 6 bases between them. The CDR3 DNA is TGTGCCAGCAGTTTCCGGGGCTATGGCTACACCTTC. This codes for CASSFRGYGYTF.

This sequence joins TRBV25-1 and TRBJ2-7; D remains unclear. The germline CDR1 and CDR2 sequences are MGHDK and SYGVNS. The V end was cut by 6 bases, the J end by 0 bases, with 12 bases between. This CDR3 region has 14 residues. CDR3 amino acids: CASSRDLGSYEQYF. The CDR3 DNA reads TGTGCCAGCAGCCGAGATCTCGGCTCCTACGAGCAGTACTTC.

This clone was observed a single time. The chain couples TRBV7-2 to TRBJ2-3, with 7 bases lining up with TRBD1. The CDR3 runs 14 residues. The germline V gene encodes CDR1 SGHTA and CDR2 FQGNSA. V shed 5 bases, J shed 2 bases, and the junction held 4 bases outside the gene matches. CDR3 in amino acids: CASSGDRFTDTQYF. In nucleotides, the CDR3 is TGTGCCAGCAGCGGGGACAGATTCACAGATACGCAGTATTTT.

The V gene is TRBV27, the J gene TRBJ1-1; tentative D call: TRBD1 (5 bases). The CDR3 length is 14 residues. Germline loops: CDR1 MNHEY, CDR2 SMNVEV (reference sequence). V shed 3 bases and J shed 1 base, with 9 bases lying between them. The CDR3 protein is CASSFLGQNTEAFF. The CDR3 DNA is TGTGCCAGCAGTTTTTTAGGACAGAACACTGAAGCTTTCTTT.

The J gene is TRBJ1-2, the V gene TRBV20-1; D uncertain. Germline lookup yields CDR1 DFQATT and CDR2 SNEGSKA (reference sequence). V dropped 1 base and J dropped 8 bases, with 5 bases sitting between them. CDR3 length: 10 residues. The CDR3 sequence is CSARARGYTF. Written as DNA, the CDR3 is TGCAGTGCTAGAGCGAGGGGCTACACCTTC.

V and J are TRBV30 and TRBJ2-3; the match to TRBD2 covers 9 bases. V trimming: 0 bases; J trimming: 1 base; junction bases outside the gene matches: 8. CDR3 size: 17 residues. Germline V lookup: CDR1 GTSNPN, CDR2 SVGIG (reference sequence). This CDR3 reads CAWSVQASGTRTDTQYF. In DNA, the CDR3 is TGTGCCTGGAGTGTACAGGCTAGCGGGACCCGCACAGATACGCAGTATTTT.

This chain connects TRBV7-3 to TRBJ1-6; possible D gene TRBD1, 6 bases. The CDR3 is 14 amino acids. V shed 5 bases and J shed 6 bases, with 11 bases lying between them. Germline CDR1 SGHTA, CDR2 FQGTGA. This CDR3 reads CASSLDRSNSPLHF. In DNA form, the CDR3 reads TGTGCCAGCAGCCTCGACAGGAGTAATTCACCCCTCCACTTT.

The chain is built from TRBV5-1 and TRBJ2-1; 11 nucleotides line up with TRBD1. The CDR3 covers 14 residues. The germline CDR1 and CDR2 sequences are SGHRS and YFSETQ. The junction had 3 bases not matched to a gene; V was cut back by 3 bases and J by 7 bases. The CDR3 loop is CASSWGDRGNEQFF. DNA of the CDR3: TGCGCCAGCAGCTGGGGGGACAGGGGGAATGAGCAGTTCTTC.

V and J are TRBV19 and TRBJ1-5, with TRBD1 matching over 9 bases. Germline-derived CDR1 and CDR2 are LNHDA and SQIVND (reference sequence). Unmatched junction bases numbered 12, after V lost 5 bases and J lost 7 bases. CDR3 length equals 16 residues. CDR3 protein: CASSPGTGTGYQPQHF. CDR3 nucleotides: TGTGCCAGTAGTCCCGGGACAGGGACGGGTTACCAGCCCCAGCATTTT. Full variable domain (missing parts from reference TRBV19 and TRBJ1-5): DGGITQSPKYLFRKEGQNVTLSCEQNLNHDAMYWYRQDPGQGLRLIYYSQIVNDFQKGDIAEGYSVSREKKESFPLTVTSAQKNPTAFYLCASSPGTGTGYQPQHFGDGTRLSIL.

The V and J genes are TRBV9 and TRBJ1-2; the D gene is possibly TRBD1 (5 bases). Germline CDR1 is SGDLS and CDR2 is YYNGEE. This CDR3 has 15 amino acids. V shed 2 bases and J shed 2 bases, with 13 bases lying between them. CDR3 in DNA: TGTGCCAGCAGCGTCGGGCGGGGCCAAAACTATGGCTACACCTTC. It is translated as CASSVGRGQNYGYTF.

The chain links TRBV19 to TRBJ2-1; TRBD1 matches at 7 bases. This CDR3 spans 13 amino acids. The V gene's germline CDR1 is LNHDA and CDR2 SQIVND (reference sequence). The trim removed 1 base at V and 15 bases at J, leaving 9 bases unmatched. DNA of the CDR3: TGTGCCAGTAGTATAGCCCCGGGACAGATCGGGTTCTTC. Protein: CASSIAPGQIGFF.

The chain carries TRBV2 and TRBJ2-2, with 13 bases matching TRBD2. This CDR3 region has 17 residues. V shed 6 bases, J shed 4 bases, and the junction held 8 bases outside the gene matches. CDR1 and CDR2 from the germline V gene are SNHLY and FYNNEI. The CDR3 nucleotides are TGTGCCAGCAGAGACGGGACTAGCGGGGTGGTCACCGGGGAGCTGTTTTTT. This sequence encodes CASRDGTSGVVTGELFF.